This is a list of T cell receptor beta chains from one sample in a study of blood T cell repertoires in COVID-19. TCRdb's table, derived via immunoSEQ multiplex PCR, lists solely in-frame clones and lacks some. Of some 210,000 clones in the sample, around 81% are singletons; the top ten hold approximately 4.3%. The specimen sequenced was PBMCs or T cells enriched from blood (not recorded which). The receptor set was obtained from a man younger than 45 with acute COVID-19. Both conserved end residues are part of each CDR3. The D gene is left open where the match is weak. Not all rows give a size; the values are once, few, many and, for expanded clones, a class.

>TRBV19|TRBJ2-7|TRBD1|NA
TGTGCCAGTAGTATAGGTGGACAGGGGAGTGAGCAGTACTTC
CASSIGGQGSEQYF
>TRBV5-1|TRBJ1-6|NA|NA
TGCGCCAGCACCTCTGAAGGGGGTTCACCCCTCCACTTT
CASTSEGGSPLHF
>TRBV19|TRBJ1-4|NA|NA
TGTGCCAGTATGGTAACAGCAGCTAATGAAAAACTGTTTTTT
CASMVTAANEKLFF
>TRBV2|TRBJ1-2|NA|few
TGTGCCAGCAGGTCAGGGTATCTTGGCTACACCTTC
CASRSGYLGYTF
>TRBV2|TRBJ2-3|TRBD1|NA
TGTGCCAGCAGTGAATCACCCTATGCGGACAGGGTTAAGGATACGCAGTATTTT
CASSESPYADRVKDTQYF
>TRBV10-1|TRBJ1-3|NA|NA
TGCGCCAGCAGTGACTCAATGAGCTCTGGAAACACCATATATTTT
CASSDSMSSGNTIYF
>TRBV3-1/TRBV3-2|TRBJ2-5|NA|NA
TGTGCCAGCACTCTCGAGACTTTAAAAGAGACCCAGTACTTC
CASTLETLKETQYF
>TRBV30|TRBJ2-3|TRBD2|NA
TGTGCCTGGAGCCGAAGGGGACTAGCGGGGGGAAGAACTAGCACAGATACGCAGTATTTT
CAWSRRGLAGGRTSTDTQYF
>TRBV3-1/TRBV3-2|TRBJ2-7|NA|NA
TGTGCCAGCAGCCAAGATAGCAGGGACTACGAGCAGTACTTC
CASSQDSRDYEQYF
>TRBV25-1|TRBJ1-1|NA|NA
TGTGCCAGCACTCCGCCGTCGGCGGCAGGGACTGAAGCTTTCTTT
CASTPPSAAGTEAFF
>TRBV29-1|TRBJ1-1|TRBD1|once
TGCAGCGTTGAACCCCGGGACAGGGCAGGGGCTGAAGCTTTCTTT
CSVEPRDRAGAEAFF
>TRBV29-1|TRBJ2-1|TRBD2|NA
TGCAGCGTTGATGCTAGCGGGGTGTACAATGAGCAGTTCTTC
CSVDASGVYNEQFF
>TRBV12-3/TRBV12-4|TRBJ2-7|NA|NA
TGTGCCAGCAGTTCATCCTACGAGCAGTACTTC
CASSSSYEQYF
>TRBV5-1|TRBJ2-5|NA|NA
TGCGCCAGCTGGGGAGGCAGGCTTGGAGAGACCCAGTACTTC
CASWGGRLGETQYF
>TRBV7-3|TRBJ1-1|NA|NA
TGTGCCAGCAGCTTAGGAGCAGCTAACACTGAAGCTTTCTTT
CASSLGAANTEAFF
>TRBV2|TRBJ2-3|NA|NA
TGTGCCAGCACGCCTATTGGAGATACGCAGTATTTT
CASTPIGDTQYF
>TRBV7-2|TRBJ1-4|TRBD1|few
TGTGCCAGCAGCCTGACCGGGACAGGGAGTGAAAAACTGTTTTTT
CASSLTGTGSEKLFF
>TRBV29-1|TRBJ1-2|TRBD1|many
TGCAGCGTCGAGGCACTAGGGGGCGCGGGCTACACCTTC
CSVEALGGAGYTF
>TRBV11-2|TRBJ1-2|NA|NA
TGTGCCAGCAGCCCAAGGACAGCTAACTATGGCTACACCTTC
CASSPRTANYGYTF
>TRBV5-5|TRBJ2-3|TRBD2|NA
TGTGCCAGCAGCCCTAGCGGGCCTAGCACAGATACGCAGTATTTT
CASSPSGPSTDTQYF
>TRBV7-9|TRBJ1-6|NA|NA
TGTGCCGCACAGGGCCTCCTCTATAATTCACCCCTCCACTTT
CAAQGLLYNSPLHF
>TRBV5-4|TRBJ1-2|NA|few
TGTGCCAGCAGGGTCACAGGGAGAAACTATGGCTACACCTTC
CASRVTGRNYGYTF
>TRBV5-1|TRBJ2-3|NA|NA
TGCGCCAGCAGGGCAGGCATGGCAGATACGCAGTATTTT
CASRAGMADTQYF
>TRBV19|TRBJ1-5|NA|NA
TGTGCCAGTAAAAGTGCGGGCGCTAGCAATCAGCCCCAGCATTTT
CASKSAGASNQPQHF
>TRBV18|TRBJ1-2|NA|NA
TGTGCCAGCTCACCAGGGGCGGACTATGGCTACACCTTC
CASSPGADYGYTF
>TRBV27|TRBJ2-5|NA|once
TGTGCCAGCAGAGACTTGATTCTAGGGACCCAGTACTTC
CASRDLILGTQYF
>TRBV4-1|TRBJ1-6|NA|NA
TGCGCCAGCGGGCCCGGGGGAGGGAATTCACCCCTCCACTTT
CASGPGGGNSPLHF
>TRBV6-2/TRBV6-3|TRBJ2-1|TRBD2|NA
TGTGCCAGCAGCTTCAACCCCTTTGGCGGGGGGGCGGTATACAATGAGCAGTTCTTC
CASSFNPFGGGAVYNEQFF
>TRBV7-9|TRBJ2-3|TRBD2|NA
TGTGCCAGCAGCTTAACCAGCGGGGTATGGAATTTT
CASSLTSGVWNF
>TRBV7-6|TRBJ1-6|NA|NA
TGTGCCAGCAGCTCAATAGACGTCCGCGGGCATAATTCACCCCTCCACTTT
CASSSIDVRGHNSPLHF
>TRBV13|TRBJ2-7|TRBD1|NA
TGTGCCAGCAGCTTGGGACAGGGATCTAGGGAGCAGTACTTC
CASSLGQGSREQYF
>TRBV28|TRBJ2-2|TRBD1|NA
TGTGCCAGCAGTTGGGACAGCCATCTCACCGGGGAGCTGTTTTTT
CASSWDSHLTGELFF
>TRBV27|TRBJ1-6|NA|NA
TGTGCCAGCAGTTTTCTTCGGGGAGACGTTTCATATTCACCCCTCCACTTT
CASSFLRGDVSYSPLHF
>TRBV11-2|TRBJ2-7|TRBD2|NA
TGTGCCAGCAGCGCAGGACTAGCGGACTACGAGCAGTACTTC
CASSAGLADYEQYF
>TRBV6-5|TRBJ1-3|TRBD1|NA
TGTGCCAGCAGTCGGACAGGGGACTCTGGAAACACCATATATTTT
CASSRTGDSGNTIYF
>TRBV12-3/TRBV12-4|TRBJ1-2|NA|few
TGTGCCAGTAACCGGGACACCTATGGCTACACCTTC
CASNRDTYGYTF
>TRBV12-3/TRBV12-4|TRBJ2-1|NA|NA
TGTGCCAGCAGTTTAAAGCTTGAGCAGTTCTTC
CASSLKLEQFF
>TRBV5-4|TRBJ2-3|TRBD1|NA
TGTGCCAGCAGCTTGGGGAGGCAGGGGGCCGCAGATACGCAGTATTTT
CASSLGRQGAADTQYF
>TRBV27|TRBJ1-1|NA|NA
TGTGCCAGCAGTTCGACCCCCATGGGGAGGGGAGCTTTCTTT
CASSSTPMGRGAFF
>TRBV11-3|TRBJ2-7|NA|NA
TGTGCCAGCAGCTTAGATCGGGGGGAGCAGTACTTC
CASSLDRGEQYF
>TRBV27|TRBJ1-5|NA|NA
TGTGCCAGCAGTTTAGAGGGAGGCGGGTCTCGGCAGCCCCAGCATTTT
CASSLEGGGSRQPQHF
>TRBV6-5|TRBJ2-7|TRBD1|NA
TGTGCCAGCAGTTACTCGGGGACAGCATCCTCCCTCGAGCAGTACTTC
CASSYSGTASSLEQYF
>TRBV4-2|TRBJ1-2|NA|NA
TGTGCCAGCAGCAAAGTGGAGACCCTCTATGGCTACACCTTC
CASSKVETLYGYTF
>TRBV19|TRBJ1-5|NA|once
TGTGCCAGTAGTATCGAAGGGGTTAGCAATCAGCCCCAGCATTTT
CASSIEGVSNQPQHF
>TRBV5-1|TRBJ1-1|TRBD1|NA
TGCGCCAGCAGCTTACCGGGACAGGGAAGTTCCACTGAAGCTTTCTTT
CASSLPGQGSSTEAFF
>TRBV12-5|TRBJ1-2|TRBD1|few
TGTGCTAGTGGTTTGGTCCTCGGGACAGATGGCTACACCTTC
CASGLVLGTDGYTF
>TRBV30|TRBJ1-6|NA|NA
TGTGCCTGGAGTGTCACGGACATCCTCAATTCACCCCTCCACTTT
CAWSVTDILNSPLHF
>TRBV5-4|TRBJ2-3|TRBD1|NA
TGTGCCAGCAGCTTGTTCCAGGGGGTGAGCACAGATACGCAGTATTTT
CASSLFQGVSTDTQYF
>TRBV2|TRBJ2-3|TRBD2|NA
TGTGCCAGCACCGGACTAGCGGGGGGCAAAGATACGCAGTATTTT
CASTGLAGGKDTQYF
>TRBV3-1/TRBV3-2|TRBJ1-5|NA|NA
TGTGCCAGCAGCCAAGATCAGGACAGTCGCAATCAGCCCCAGCATTTT
CASSQDQDSRNQPQHF
>TRBV19|TRBJ1-4|TRBD1|NA
TGTGCCAGAAGGGCAGGGGGCGAGACGAGAACTGAAAAACTGTTTTTT
CARRAGGETRTEKLFF